Listed below are T cell receptor beta chains from one sample, sequenced in a study of T-cell reconstitution after alpha-beta-depleted transplantation in children. TCRdb re-derived calls from the PCR reads in MiXCR, one entry per CDR3 protein. Of 300,000 to 400,000 distinct CDR3 sequences listed, around 16% are singletons. The specimen comprised PBMCs, mostly from graft donor cells, sampled 360 days after TCRalphabeta/CD19-depleted stem cell transplant. The source is a male patient between 2 and 10 years old who had a stem cell transplant for acute lymphoblastic leukemia, so the T cells may come from the graft donor. CDR3s include the opening cysteine and the closing phenylalanine or tryptophan. A D gene is named only where the DNA matches it firmly. The size entry is marked missing in some rows and otherwise reads once, few, many or a size class.

v_gene: TRBV12-3/TRBV12-4
j_gene: TRBJ2-1
d_gene: TRBD2
abundance: many
CDR3aa: CASSGTSSYNEQFF
CDR3nt: TGTGCCAGCAGTGGGACTAGCTCCTACAATGAGCAGTTCTTC

v_gene: TRBV28
j_gene: TRBJ2-3
d_gene: -
abundance: few
CDR3aa: CASSSFSGRFTDTQYF
CDR3nt: TGTGCCAGCAGTTCATTCTCAGGGAGGTTCACAGATACGCAGTATTTT

v_gene: TRBV12-3/TRBV12-4
j_gene: TRBJ1-5
d_gene: -
abundance: few
CDR3aa: CASRRYSNQPQHF
CDR3nt: TGTGCCAGCAGACGTTATAGCAATCAGCCCCAGCATTTT

v_gene: TRBV10-3
j_gene: TRBJ2-6
d_gene: -
abundance: many
CDR3aa: CAISDVFRVAGANVLTF
CDR3nt: TGTGCCATCAGTGATGTATTCAGGGTGGCTGGGGCCAACGTCCTGACTTTC

v_gene: TRBV5-8
j_gene: TRBJ2-5
d_gene: -
abundance: few
CDR3aa: CASSPGWSQETQYF
CDR3nt: TGTGCCAGCAGCCCCGGTTGGAGTCAAGAGACCCAGTACTTC

v_gene: TRBV18
j_gene: TRBJ2-7
d_gene: -
abundance: -
CDR3aa: CASSRPVSSYEQYF
CDR3nt: TGTGCCAGCTCACGACCGGTTAGCTCCTACGAGCAGTACTTC

v_gene: TRBV12-5
j_gene: TRBJ1-5
d_gene: -
abundance: few
CDR3aa: CASGLVNSNQPQHF
CDR3nt: TGTGCTAGTGGTTTGGTTAACAGCAATCAGCCCCAGCATTTT

v_gene: TRBV3-1
j_gene: TRBJ2-1
d_gene: TRBD2
abundance: many
CDR3aa: CASSRLLAVEQFF
CDR3nt: TGTGCCAGCAGCCGATTACTAGCGGTTGAGCAGTTCTTC

v_gene: TRBV7-6
j_gene: TRBJ2-4
d_gene: -
abundance: many
CDR3aa: CASSPGQSIAKNIQYF
CDR3nt: TGTGCCAGCAGCCCCGGGCAGTCGATAGCCAAAAACATTCAGTACTTC

v_gene: TRBV12-3/TRBV12-4
j_gene: TRBJ2-6
d_gene: -
abundance: -
CDR3aa: CTSSLTRDNPSGANVLTF
CDR3nt: TGTACCAGCAGTTTAACCCGGGACAACCCCTCTGGGGCCAACGTCCTGACTTTC

v_gene: TRBV5-1
j_gene: TRBJ2-6
d_gene: TRBD1
abundance: few
CDR3aa: CATRQGAGANVLTF
CDR3nt: TGCGCCACCCGACAGGGGGCTGGGGCCAACGTCCTGACTTTC

v_gene: TRBV15
j_gene: TRBJ2-5
d_gene: -
abundance: -
CDR3aa: CATSRDSTLGETQYF
CDR3nt: TGTGCCACCAGCAGAGATTCAACCCTCGGGGAGACCCAGTACTTC

v_gene: TRBV2
j_gene: TRBJ2-7
d_gene: -
abundance: -
CDR3aa: CASNEGAGGYEQYF
CDR3nt: TGTGCCAGCAACGAAGGGGCCGGGGGCTACGAGCAGTACTTC

v_gene: TRBV7-2
j_gene: TRBJ1-5
d_gene: -
abundance: -
CDR3aa: CASSLEQRPNQPQHF
CDR3nt: TGTGCCAGCAGCTTAGAGCAGCGTCCCAATCAGCCCCAGCATTTT

v_gene: TRBV5-6
j_gene: TRBJ1-2
d_gene: TRBD1
abundance: few
CDR3aa: CASADRDRVYGYTF
CDR3nt: TGTGCCAGCGCCGACCGCGACAGGGTCTATGGCTACACCTTC

v_gene: TRBV20-1
j_gene: TRBJ2-2
d_gene: -
abundance: few
CDR3aa: CSARDESGELFF
CDR3nt: TGCAGTGCTAGAGATGAGTCCGGGGAGCTGTTTTTT

v_gene: TRBV6-2/TRBV6-3
j_gene: TRBJ2-4
d_gene: -
abundance: -
CDR3aa: CASSYSLGNIQYF
CDR3nt: TGTGCCAGCAGTTACTCCTTGGGAAACATTCAGTACTTC

v_gene: TRBV4-2
j_gene: TRBJ1-2
d_gene: -
abundance: -
CDR3aa: CASSQVFGNLNYGYTF
CDR3nt: TGTGCCAGCAGCCAAGTTTTTGGGAACCTGAACTATGGCTACACCTTC

v_gene: TRBV28
j_gene: TRBJ2-3
d_gene: -
abundance: few
CDR3aa: CASSFGRYTQYF
CDR3nt: TGTGCCAGCAGTTTTGGACGGTATACGCAGTATTTT

v_gene: TRBV5-1
j_gene: TRBJ2-3
d_gene: -
abundance: many
CDR3aa: CASSLVGGPTDTQYF
CDR3nt: TGCGCCAGCAGCTTGGTAGGGGGGCCCACAGATACGCAGTATTTT

v_gene: TRBV7-2
j_gene: TRBJ2-7
d_gene: -
abundance: -
CDR3aa: CASSLKAGAYEQYF
CDR3nt: TGTGCCAGCAGCTTAAAGGCAGGAGCCTACGAGCAGTACTTC

v_gene: TRBV7-3
j_gene: TRBJ2-3
d_gene: -
abundance: few
CDR3aa: CASSKAGTDTQYF
CDR3nt: TGTGCCAGCAGTAAGGCAGGGACAGATACGCAGTATTTT

v_gene: TRBV7-2
j_gene: TRBJ2-7
d_gene: -
abundance: many
CDR3aa: CASSELSYEQYF
CDR3nt: TGTGCCAGCAGCGAACTCTCCTACGAGCAGTACTTC

v_gene: TRBV4-1
j_gene: TRBJ1-2
d_gene: TRBD1
abundance: once
CDR3aa: CASSQENRGPSGYTF
CDR3nt: TGCGCCAGCAGCCAAGAAAACAGGGGGCCTAGTGGCTACACCTTC

v_gene: TRBV27
j_gene: TRBJ2-5
d_gene: -
abundance: few
CDR3aa: CASSFLASETQYF
CDR3nt: TGTGCCAGCAGTTTCCTAGCCTCGGAGACCCAGTACTTC

v_gene: TRBV7-2
j_gene: TRBJ2-1
d_gene: TRBD1
abundance: many
CDR3aa: CASSLVPGQGYEQFF
CDR3nt: TGTGCCAGCAGCTTAGTACCGGGACAGGGGTATGAGCAGTTCTTC

v_gene: TRBV6-5
j_gene: TRBJ2-3
d_gene: -
abundance: -
CDR3aa: CASSYRPTRSPSTDTQYF
CDR3nt: TGTGCCAGCAGTTACCGTCCGACTCGAAGTCCTAGCACAGATACGCAGTATTTT

v_gene: TRBV10-3
j_gene: TRBJ2-1
d_gene: -
abundance: few
CDR3aa: CAISVRPGGVHEQFF
CDR3nt: TGTGCCATCAGTGTACGGCCAGGGGGGGTTCATGAGCAGTTCTTC

v_gene: TRBV28
j_gene: TRBJ2-1
d_gene: TRBD1
abundance: -
CDR3aa: CASRPGTGADEQFF
CDR3nt: TGTGCCAGCAGGCCCGGGACAGGGGCCGATGAGCAGTTCTTC

v_gene: TRBV29-1
j_gene: TRBJ2-1
d_gene: -
abundance: -
CDR3aa: CSVEVRARRDNEQFF
CDR3nt: TGCAGCGTTGAAGTTAGGGCTAGGCGGGACAATGAGCAGTTCTTC

v_gene: TRBV12-3/TRBV12-4
j_gene: TRBJ2-3
d_gene: -
abundance: -
CDR3aa: CASSPGRISTDTQYF
CDR3nt: TGTGCCAGCAGTCCCGGACGAATCTCCACAGATACGCAGTATTTT

v_gene: TRBV6-2/TRBV6-3
j_gene: TRBJ2-3
d_gene: TRBD2
abundance: few
CDR3aa: CASSRGTSADTQYF
CDR3nt: TGTGCCAGCAGTCGAGGGACTAGCGCAGATACGCAGTATTTT

v_gene: TRBV7-8
j_gene: TRBJ1-5
d_gene: TRBD1
abundance: few
CDR3aa: CASSLLQGASKGQPQHF
CDR3nt: TGTGCCAGCAGCTTATTGCAGGGGGCAAGTAAAGGCCAGCCCCAGCATTTT

v_gene: TRBV10-3
j_gene: TRBJ2-3
d_gene: -
abundance: -
CDR3aa: CAISESATDTQYF
CDR3nt: TGTGCCATCAGTGAGTCAGCCACAGATACGCAGTATTTT

v_gene: TRBV24-1
j_gene: TRBJ1-2
d_gene: -
abundance: -
CDR3aa: CATSDRSDSRNGYTF
CDR3nt: TGTGCCACCAGTGATCGATCGGACAGTCGAAATGGCTACACCTTC

v_gene: TRBV29-1
j_gene: TRBJ2-5
d_gene: TRBD1
abundance: -
CDR3aa: CSVGDRVETQYF
CDR3nt: TGCAGCGTTGGGGACAGGGTTGAGACCCAGTACTTC

v_gene: TRBV28
j_gene: TRBJ2-1
d_gene: TRBD2
abundance: few
CDR3aa: CASSFPSGIGLLYNEQFF
CDR3nt: TGTGCCAGCAGTTTCCCTAGCGGGATCGGTCTCCTCTACAATGAGCAGTTCTTC

v_gene: TRBV5-1
j_gene: TRBJ1-6
d_gene: -
abundance: few
CDR3aa: CASSLGHMDSPLHF
CDR3nt: TGCGCCAGCAGCTTGGGGCATATGGATTCACCCCTCCACTTT

v_gene: TRBV4-1
j_gene: TRBJ2-1
d_gene: TRBD2
abundance: -
CDR3aa: CASSQDGTSGRLGYNEQFF
CDR3nt: TGCGCCAGCAGCCAAGATGGGACTAGCGGGAGGTTAGGGTACAATGAGCAGTTCTTC

v_gene: TRBV12-3/TRBV12-4
j_gene: TRBJ2-3
d_gene: TRBD2
abundance: many
CDR3aa: CASNRLAGGADTQYF
CDR3nt: TGTGCCAGCAACCGACTAGCGGGAGGCGCAGATACGCAGTATTTT

v_gene: TRBV9
j_gene: TRBJ2-7
d_gene: TRBD2
abundance: few
CDR3aa: CASSLDPGLAAYEQYF
CDR3nt: TGTGCCAGCAGCCTCGATCCGGGACTAGCGGCCTACGAGCAGTACTTC

v_gene: TRBV13
j_gene: TRBJ2-7
d_gene: TRBD2
abundance: few
CDR3aa: CASSPPLAVYEQYF
CDR3nt: TGTGCCAGCAGTCCTCCACTAGCGGTCTACGAGCAGTACTTC

v_gene: TRBV4-3
j_gene: TRBJ2-3
d_gene: TRBD2
abundance: few
CDR3aa: CASSQDQEAGGLWYTQYF
CDR3nt: TGCGCCAGCAGCCAAGATCAAGAAGCGGGAGGGCTATGGTATACGCAGTATTTT

v_gene: TRBV9
j_gene: TRBJ2-7
d_gene: TRBD1
abundance: few
CDR3aa: CASSAGTGGGHEQYF
CDR3nt: TGTGCCAGCAGCGCCGGGACAGGGGGAGGGCACGAGCAGTACTTC

v_gene: TRBV6-1
j_gene: TRBJ2-6
d_gene: -
abundance: -
CDR3aa: CASRQDGGGEYSGANVLTF
CDR3nt: TGTGCCAGCCGACAGGACGGCGGCGGGGAATACTCTGGGGCCAACGTCCTGACTTTC

v_gene: TRBV5-5
j_gene: TRBJ2-3
d_gene: -
abundance: few
CDR3aa: CASSRLTDTQYF
CDR3nt: TGTGCCAGCAGCCGACTAACAGATACGCAGTATTTT

v_gene: TRBV20-1
j_gene: TRBJ2-7
d_gene: TRBD1
abundance: few
CDR3aa: CSARDRVLDEQYF
CDR3nt: TGCAGTGCTAGGGACAGGGTGTTGGACGAGCAGTACTTC

v_gene: TRBV10-3
j_gene: TRBJ2-4
d_gene: TRBD2
abundance: few
CDR3aa: CAISGTSGNIQYF
CDR3nt: TGTGCCATCAGTGGGACTAGTGGAAACATTCAGTACTTC

v_gene: TRBV7-2
j_gene: TRBJ2-1
d_gene: -
abundance: few
CDR3aa: CASSRGPRQANEQFF
CDR3nt: TGTGCCAGCAGCCGCGGCCCCCGACAGGCCAATGAGCAGTTCTTC